Reported below is one T cell receptor beta chain. Its specificity is unknown. With 2 bases removed from V and 4 bases from J, the gap between germline ends came to 15 bases. The CDR3 has 15 amino acids. The sample is drawn from a study of response to subunit inactivated influenza vaccine. Study results and caveats: A suggestion made by the authors is that each seasonal influenza vaccination recruits few new T cells.

TCRdb used MiXCR to reprocess the RT-PCR reads, holding one entry per CDR3 protein. The repertoire holds 550,000 to 600,000 distinct CDR3 sequences, roughly 10% seen once, with about a tenth in the top ten. The starting material was PBMCs from blood, obtained on the day of vaccination. The clonotype was recovered from a man aged 45 to 65 who received an inactivated influenza vaccine. The chain uses TRBV12-3 or TRBV12-4 and TRBJ2-7; D is perhaps TRBD1 or TRBD2 (6 bases each). The CDR3 coding sequence is TGTGCCAGCAGTTTACAGACAGGACTAATATACGAGCAGTACTTC. Its protein is CASSLQTGLIYEQYF.